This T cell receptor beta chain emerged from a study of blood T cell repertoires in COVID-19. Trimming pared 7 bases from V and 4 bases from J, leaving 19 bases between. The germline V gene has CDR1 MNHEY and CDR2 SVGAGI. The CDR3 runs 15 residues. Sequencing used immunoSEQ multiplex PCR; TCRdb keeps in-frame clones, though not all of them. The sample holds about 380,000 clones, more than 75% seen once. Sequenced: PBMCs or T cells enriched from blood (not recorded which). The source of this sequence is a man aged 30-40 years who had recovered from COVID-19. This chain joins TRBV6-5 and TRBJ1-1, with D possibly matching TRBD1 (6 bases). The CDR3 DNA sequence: TGTGCCAGCAATAGGGGGGGGCAGGGCGCCACTGAAGCTTTCTTT. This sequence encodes CASNRGGQGATEAFF.